The text below deals with one TCR beta chain. Antigen unknown. These data originate in a study of OX40 agonist ivuxolimab in advanced cancers. Across the study: Patients received ivuxolimab, an agonistic anti-OX40 (CD134) antibody. Study observations and caveats: At 0.1 to 3.0 mg/kg, CD4+ and CD8+ blood T cells expanded clonally by week 6.

Some clones are missing from TCRdb's copy, which holds only in-frame ones; the method was immunoSEQ multiplex PCR. There are over 60,000 clones in the sample; around nine tenths occur only once, and around 0.4% lies in the top ten. Anyone with autoimmune disease history or systemic immunosuppression was excluded. The CDR3 is 12 residues long. From germline, CDR1 is WSHSY and CDR2 SAAADI. The V end was cut by 4 bases, the J end by 9 bases, with 10 bases between. The specimen was CD4+ or CD8+ T cells sorted from blood, collected in a trial of the OX40 agonist ivuxolimab. J is TRBJ2-1 and V is TRBV10-2; D is unclear. The clonotype comes from an adult with an advanced solid tumor such as melanoma, head and neck, liver or kidney cancer. The CDR3 protein is CASSVVGREQFF. The CDR3 DNA reads TGCGCCAGCAGTGTCGTTGGCCGTGAGCAGTTCTTC.